This T cell receptor (beta chain) stems from a study of Ad26.COV2.S vaccination and SARS-CoV-2 variants. The treatment is: about 20 received Ad26.COV2.S at low or high dose, single or two shots; about 5 received placebo; per-sample allocation not given. Sampling was done on day 63 after the first vaccine or placebo injection. Adults aged 18-55 years in Boston included the donor. Deletions cut 7 bases from V and 1 base from J, with 10 bases between. This CDR3 spans 13 amino acids. CDR1 and CDR2 (germline): SGHRS, YFSETQ. Method: immunoSEQ multiplex PCR; TCRdb's copy keeps in-frame clones and lacks some. Of hundreds of thousands of clones listed, roughly nine tenths are singletons.

The sequence was collected from a person aged 18-65 years who received the Ad26.COV2.S COVID-19 vaccine or a placebo. The sample consisted of peripheral blood, taken in a trial of Ad26.COV2.S vaccine versus placebo. The rearrangement joins TRBV5-1 to TRBJ2-3; D is ambiguous. The CDR3 is CASGPGGTDTQYF. The CDR3 DNA reads TGCGCCAGCGGCCCTGGGGGCACAGATACGCAGTATTTT. The full variable domain, with the rest looked up from reference TRBV5-1 and TRBJ2-3, is KAGVTQTPRYLIKTRGQQVTLSCSPISGHRSVSWYQQTPGQGLQFLFEYFSETQRNKGNFPGRFSGRQFSNSRSEMNVSTLELGDSALYLCASGPGGTDTQYFGPGTRLTVL.